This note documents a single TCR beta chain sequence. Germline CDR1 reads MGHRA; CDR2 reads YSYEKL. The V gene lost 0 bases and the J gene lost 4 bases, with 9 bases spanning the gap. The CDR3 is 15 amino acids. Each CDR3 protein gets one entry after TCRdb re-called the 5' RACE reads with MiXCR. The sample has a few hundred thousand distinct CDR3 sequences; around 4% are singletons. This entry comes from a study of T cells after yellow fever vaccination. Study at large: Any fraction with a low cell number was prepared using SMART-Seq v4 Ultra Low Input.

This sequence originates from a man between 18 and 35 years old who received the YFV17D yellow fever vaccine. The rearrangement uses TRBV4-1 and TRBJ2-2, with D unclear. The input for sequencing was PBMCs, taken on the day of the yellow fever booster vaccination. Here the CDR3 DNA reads TGCGCCAGCAGCCAAGATGCGAGGCTCACCGGGGAGCTGTTTTTT. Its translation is CASSQDARLTGELFF.